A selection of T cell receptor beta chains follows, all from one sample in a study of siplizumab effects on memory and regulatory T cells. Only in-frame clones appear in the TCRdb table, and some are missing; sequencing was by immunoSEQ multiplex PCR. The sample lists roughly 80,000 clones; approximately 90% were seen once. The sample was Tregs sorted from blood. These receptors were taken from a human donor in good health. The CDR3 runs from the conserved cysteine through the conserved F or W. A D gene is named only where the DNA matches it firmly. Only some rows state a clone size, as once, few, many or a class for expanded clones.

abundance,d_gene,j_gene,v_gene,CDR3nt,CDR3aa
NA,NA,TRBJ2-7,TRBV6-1,TGTGCCAGCAATACGTACGAGCAGTACTTC,CASNTYEQYF
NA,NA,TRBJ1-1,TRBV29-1,TGCAGCGTTAGGGGACAGAACACTGAAGCTTTCTTT,CSVRGQNTEAFF
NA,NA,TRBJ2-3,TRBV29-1,TGCAGCGTTGGGGGGTCCGACGATACGCAGTATTTT,CSVGGSDDTQYF
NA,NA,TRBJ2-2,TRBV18,TGTGCCAGCTCACCACTTTCCGGGGAGCTGTTTTTT,CASSPLSGELFF
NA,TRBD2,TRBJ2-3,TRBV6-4,TGTGCCACTGCCATACTCGGGGGGGCGGGAGATACGCAGTATTTT,CATAILGGAGDTQYF
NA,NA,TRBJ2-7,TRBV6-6,TGTGCCAGCAGATACGGACAGATCTTCTCCTACGAGCAGTACTTC,CASRYGQIFSYEQYF
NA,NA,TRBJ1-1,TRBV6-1,TGTGCCACCAGGGGCGCTCTGAACACTGAAGCTTTCTTT,CATRGALNTEAFF
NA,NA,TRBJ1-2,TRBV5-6,TGTGCCAGCAGTATGGACAGAGCCAAGCGGGGCTACACCTTC,CASSMDRAKRGYTF
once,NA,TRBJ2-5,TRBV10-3,TGTGCCATCAGGGGGTCCGGGGCCCAGCTGACGGAGACCCAGTACTTC,CAIRGSGAQLTETQYF
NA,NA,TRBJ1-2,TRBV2,TGTGCCAGCAACCAGGGAGGAGGCTACACCTTC,CASNQGGGYTF
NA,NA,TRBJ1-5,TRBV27,TGTGCCAGCAGTTTAGGGGGTACCCTCAAAAATCAGCCCCAGCATTTT,CASSLGGTLKNQPQHF
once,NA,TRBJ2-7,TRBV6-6,TGTGCCAGCAGTTCCCCGGGCACCTACGAGCAGTACTTC,CASSSPGTYEQYF
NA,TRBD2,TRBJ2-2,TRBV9,TGTGCCAGCAGCCCCTTAGCGCGGGAGCCCACCGGGGAGCTGTTTTTT,CASSPLAREPTGELFF
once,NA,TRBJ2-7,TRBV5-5,TGTGCCAGCAGCTTGGACCCTCGGACGGGCTACGAGCAGTACTTC,CASSLDPRTGYEQYF
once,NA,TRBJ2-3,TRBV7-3,TGTGCCAGCAGCTTATCGGGACCCGGGCCAGATACGCAGTATTTT,CASSLSGPGPDTQYF
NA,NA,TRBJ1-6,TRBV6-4,TGTGCCAGCAGTGACTATCCGAGCTCCTATAATTCACCCCTCCACTTT,CASSDYPSSYNSPLHF
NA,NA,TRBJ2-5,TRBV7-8,TGTGCCAGCACTGCGACCTGGGCCAAGACCCAGTACTTC,CASTATWAKTQYF
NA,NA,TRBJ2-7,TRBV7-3,TGTGCCAGCAGCTTTTCCCCCTCCGAGCAGTACTTC,CASSFSPSEQYF
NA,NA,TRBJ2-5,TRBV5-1,TGCGCCAGCAGCGGGGCAGATCAAGAGACCCAGTACTTC,CASSGADQETQYF
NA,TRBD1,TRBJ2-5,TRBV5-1,TGCGCCAGCAGCCCGGGACAGGCCCAAGAGACCCAGTACTTC,CASSPGQAQETQYF
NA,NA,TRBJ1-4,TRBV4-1,TGCGCCAGCAGCCCGTGGGTCCCGGGGGGAAATGAAAAACTGTTTTTT,CASSPWVPGGNEKLFF
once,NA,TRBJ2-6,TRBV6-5,TGTGCCAGCAGTTACCCCGACAGAGCTGGGGCCAACGTCCTGACTTTC,CASSYPDRAGANVLTF
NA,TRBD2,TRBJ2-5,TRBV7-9,TGTGCCAGCAGCCTGGGACTAGCGGGGGTCCAAGAGACCCAGTACTTC,CASSLGLAGVQETQYF
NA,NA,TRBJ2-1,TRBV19,TGTGCCAGTAGTATTCTAGCCACCCCCCACAATGAGCAGTTCTTC,CASSILATPHNEQFF
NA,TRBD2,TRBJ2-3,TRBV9,TGTGCCAGCAGCCTCCCGAGCGGGGTAAAGTATTTT,CASSLPSGVKYF
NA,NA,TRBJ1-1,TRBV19,TGTGCCAGTAGTTCCCCGGACGAGAACACTGAAGCTTTCTTT,CASSSPDENTEAFF
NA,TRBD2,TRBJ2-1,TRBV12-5,TGTGCTAGTGGTTTCGGAATCGGACTAGCTGGTTCCTCCTACAATGAGCAGTTCTTC,CASGFGIGLAGSSYNEQFF
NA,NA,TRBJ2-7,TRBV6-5,TGTGCCAGCAGTTCCTTGACAGTTCGGGCCTACGAGCAGTACTTC,CASSSLTVRAYEQYF
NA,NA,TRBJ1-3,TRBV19,TGTGCCAGTAGTATCCTGTCGCAAGGAAACACCATATATTTT,CASSILSQGNTIYF
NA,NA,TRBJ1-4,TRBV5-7,TGTGCCAGCAGCACCGGCCCGGACTCCGAGGGACTGGAAAAACTGTTTTTT,CASSTGPDSEGLEKLFF
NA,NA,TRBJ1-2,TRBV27,TGTGCCAGCAGTTTAAAAGGGTTTGGCTATGGCTACACCTTC,CASSLKGFGYGYTF